A selection of T cell receptor beta chains follows, all from one sample in a study of blood T cell repertoires in COVID-19. Profiling relied on immunoSEQ multiplex PCR, and the TCRdb table lists in-frame clones only, not all of them. The profile shows under 200,000 clones, 82% of them singletons. Sequences were obtained from peripheral blood. The receptors were gathered from a woman between 55 and 75 years old with COVID-19, enrolled during active disease. Both conserved end residues are part of each CDR3. The D gene is left open where the match is weak. Only part of the rows carry a size: once, few, many, or a class if the clone is expanded.

CDR3nt: TGTGCCAGCAGTCCTCTGACAGGGACCTATGGCTACACCTTC
CDR3aa: CASSPLTGTYGYTF
d_gene: TRBD1
v_gene: TRBV28
j_gene: TRBJ1-2
abundance: .

CDR3nt: TGCGCCAGCAGCGGACAGGTCGGCACAGATACGCAGTATTTT
CDR3aa: CASSGQVGTDTQYF
d_gene: TRBD1
v_gene: TRBV5-1
j_gene: TRBJ2-3
abundance: .

CDR3nt: TGCGCCAGCAGCTTGGGGGACAGGGGTAATTCACCCCTCCACTTT
CDR3aa: CASSLGDRGNSPLHF
d_gene: TRBD1
v_gene: TRBV5-1
j_gene: TRBJ1-6
abundance: .

CDR3nt: TGTGCCAGCAGTTACTCGATAGGGACTCGGAGTGGGACGCAGTATTTT
CDR3aa: CASSYSIGTRSGTQYF
d_gene: .
v_gene: TRBV6-2/TRBV6-3
j_gene: TRBJ2-3
abundance: .

CDR3nt: TGTGCCAGTAGTATCCGGGGACACCCAGGCTCGGATGGCTACACCTTC
CDR3aa: CASSIRGHPGSDGYTF
d_gene: .
v_gene: TRBV19
j_gene: TRBJ1-2
abundance: .

CDR3nt: TGTGCCAGCAGCTTAGCAGGGACAGCCCAAGAGACCCAGTACTTC
CDR3aa: CASSLAGTAQETQYF
d_gene: TRBD1
v_gene: TRBV7-6
j_gene: TRBJ2-5
abundance: once

CDR3nt: TGTGCCAGCAGCTTAGCCCTTCAGGGGAGTGGGGCCAACGTCCTGACTTTC
CDR3aa: CASSLALQGSGANVLTF
d_gene: .
v_gene: TRBV7-9
j_gene: TRBJ2-6
abundance: .

CDR3nt: TGTGCCAGCTCACCTACCTTCGACAGGGACTACAATGAGCAGTTCTTC
CDR3aa: CASSPTFDRDYNEQFF
d_gene: TRBD1
v_gene: TRBV18
j_gene: TRBJ2-1
abundance: .

CDR3nt: TGTGCCAGCAGCCAGGGGGTCCTCCAGCATTTT
CDR3aa: CASSQGVLQHF
d_gene: TRBD1
v_gene: TRBV12-3/TRBV12-4
j_gene: TRBJ1-5
abundance: .

CDR3nt: TGCAGCGTCGGCGGGCCCACTGAAGCTTTCTTT
CDR3aa: CSVGGPTEAFF
d_gene: .
v_gene: TRBV29-1
j_gene: TRBJ1-1
abundance: few

CDR3nt: TGTGCCAGTAGTGGACAGGGCAAAGAGACCCAGTACTTC
CDR3aa: CASSGQGKETQYF
d_gene: TRBD1
v_gene: TRBV19
j_gene: TRBJ2-5
abundance: once

CDR3nt: .
CDR3aa: CASSKVASGSYEQYF
d_gene: .
v_gene: TRBV21-1
j_gene: TRBJ2-7
abundance: .

CDR3nt: TGTGCCAGCAGCGTTAACAGGGACAGCTATGGCTACACCTTC
CDR3aa: CASSVNRDSYGYTF
d_gene: TRBD1
v_gene: TRBV14
j_gene: TRBJ1-2
abundance: .

CDR3nt: TGTGCCAGCAGCTCATTCGGGACTAGCGGGGGAGATGAGCAGTTCTTC
CDR3aa: CASSSFGTSGGDEQFF
d_gene: TRBD2
v_gene: TRBV7-9
j_gene: TRBJ2-1
abundance: .

CDR3nt: TGTGCCAGCAGCCAAGAAATCACCTGGAAGCGGGATGAGCAGTTCTTC
CDR3aa: CASSQEITWKRDEQFF
d_gene: .
v_gene: TRBV14
j_gene: TRBJ2-1
abundance: .

CDR3nt: TGCGCCACGACCTCCCGCCTGACAGGGGCTCAGCCCCAGCATTTT
CDR3aa: CATTSRLTGAQPQHF
d_gene: TRBD1
v_gene: TRBV10-2
j_gene: TRBJ1-5
abundance: .

CDR3nt: TGTGCCAGCTCACCAGGCGGGAGGGTATCGTATGGCTACACCTTC
CDR3aa: CASSPGGRVSYGYTF
d_gene: .
v_gene: TRBV18
j_gene: TRBJ1-2
abundance: .

CDR3nt: TGTGCCAGCAGCCGAGGCAGGGTGGGTGAGCAGTTCTTC
CDR3aa: CASSRGRVGEQFF
d_gene: .
v_gene: TRBV4-2
j_gene: TRBJ2-1
abundance: .

CDR3nt: TGTGCCAGCAGCGCCCCCGGGACTAGGCACAATGAGCAGTTCTTC
CDR3aa: CASSAPGTRHNEQFF
d_gene: TRBD2
v_gene: TRBV9
j_gene: TRBJ2-1
abundance: .

CDR3nt: TGCGCCAGCAGCTTGTGGGGAGAGGAGAACACTGAAGCTTTCTTT
CDR3aa: CASSLWGEENTEAFF
d_gene: .
v_gene: TRBV5-1
j_gene: TRBJ1-1
abundance: few

CDR3nt: TGCAGTGCTTCTACAGGAGAAAAACTGTTTTTT
CDR3aa: CSASTGEKLFF
d_gene: .
v_gene: TRBV20-1
j_gene: TRBJ1-4
abundance: .

CDR3nt: TGTGCCAGCAGCGGCGGGGGAGGGGGCAATCAGCCCCAGCATTTT
CDR3aa: CASSGGGGGNQPQHF
d_gene: .
v_gene: TRBV7-9
j_gene: TRBJ1-5
abundance: .

CDR3nt: TGTGCCAGCAGTGAGACTAGCGGGAGTTTTCAGACCCAGTACTTC
CDR3aa: CASSETSGSFQTQYF
d_gene: TRBD2
v_gene: TRBV6-1
j_gene: TRBJ2-5
abundance: .

CDR3nt: TGTGCCAGCAGCTTAGCCAGGGCAGCAGATACGCAGTATTTT
CDR3aa: CASSLARAADTQYF
d_gene: .
v_gene: TRBV13
j_gene: TRBJ2-3
abundance: few

CDR3nt: TGTGCCAGCAGTGAATCGTCCGTATATGGCTACACCTTC
CDR3aa: CASSESSVYGYTF
d_gene: .
v_gene: TRBV6-1
j_gene: TRBJ1-2
abundance: .

CDR3nt: TGTGCCAGCAGTGCGAGCTCTGGAAACACCATATATTTT
CDR3aa: CASSASSGNTIYF
d_gene: .
v_gene: TRBV27
j_gene: TRBJ1-3
abundance: once

CDR3nt: TGTGCCAGCAGCCCTTTCCGGGACAGAGACACAGATACGCAGTATTTT
CDR3aa: CASSPFRDRDTDTQYF
d_gene: TRBD1
v_gene: TRBV4-2
j_gene: TRBJ2-3
abundance: .

CDR3nt: TGTGCCAGCAGCCAAGTGGCGGGGCAAAGGGGAAACATTCAGTACTTC
CDR3aa: CASSQVAGQRGNIQYF
d_gene: .
v_gene: TRBV4-2
j_gene: TRBJ2-4
abundance: .

CDR3nt: TGTGCTAGTGGCTCTCCGACAGCCACCTACAATGAGCAGTTCTTC
CDR3aa: CASGSPTATYNEQFF
d_gene: .
v_gene: TRBV12-5
j_gene: TRBJ2-1
abundance: .

CDR3nt: TGTGCCAGCAGCCAAGATCGAGGTAGCGCAGGCGATGAGCAGTTCTTC
CDR3aa: CASSQDRGSAGDEQFF
d_gene: .
v_gene: TRBV3-1/TRBV3-2
j_gene: TRBJ2-1
abundance: .

CDR3nt: TGTGCCAGCAGCTTATTCGGGTCTGGGGCCAACGTCCTGACTTTC
CDR3aa: CASSLFGSGANVLTF
d_gene: .
v_gene: TRBV7-3
j_gene: TRBJ2-6
abundance: many